What follows are 5 T cell receptor beta chains derived from one specimen sequenced in a study of response to subunit inactivated influenza vaccine (dated by TCRdb to the late 2010s). Library preparation was by RT-PCR. The sequencer was an Illumina HiSeq 2500. The public reads were run again by TCRdb, first through fastp at Q25 and then through MiXCR, and only productive beta chains were kept. Every distinct CDR3 protein forms one entry, paired with its most common genes and DNA. The sample table holds hundreds of thousands of distinct CDR3 sequences, of which about 10% were seen once. The top ten clonotypes cover approximately 10% of the sample. This sample also belongs to another study, concerning T cells expressing NK-cell markers. Per the second study: 5'RACE template switching, by which a universal primer site and unique molecular identifiers were added, was used to make TCR beta cDNA libraries.

The material sequenced was PBMCs from blood, taken on the day of vaccination. All receptors derive from a man aged 45 to 65 who received an inactivated influenza vaccine. Donor details come from another sample of the same person, matched by shared clones.

J is TRBJ2-2 and V is TRBV9; D is perhaps TRBD1 or TRBD2 (7 bases each). In germline, CDR1 is SGDLS, CDR2 YYNGEE. V dropped 0 bases and J dropped 0 bases, with 15 bases sitting between them. The CDR3 spans 18 residues. The CDR3 loop is CASSVAPTGRANTGELFF. CDR3 bases: TGTGCCAGCAGCGTAGCCCCGACAGGGAGGGCGAACACCGGGGAGCTGTTTTTT.

The rearrangement links TRBV7-9 to TRBJ1-1; maybe TRBD1 (5 bases). CDR3 length equals 16 residues. Germline V gene data show CDR1 as SEHNR and CDR2 as FQNEAQ (reference sequence). Trimming took off 5 bases at V and 1 base at J, with 17 bases between the two ends. CDR3 loop: CASSPGRGSKNTEAFF. The DNA of the CDR3 is TGTGCCAGCAGCCCAGGGCGGGGGTCCAAGAACACTGAAGCTTTCTTT.

This clonotype was counted at least ten times. V gene TRBV4-1 combines with J gene TRBJ1-5; 7 bases fit TRBD1. The CDR3 is made up of 14 amino acids. The germline gives CDR1 MGHRA, CDR2 YSYEKL. After removal of 1 base from V and 6 bases from J, the junction contained 3 bases not matched to a gene. The CDR3 region has the DNA TGCGCCAGCAGCCAAGGGCAGGGGGGTCAGCCCCAGCATTTT. Translated: CASSQGQGGQPQHF.

This clonotype has a handful of counts. The V call is TRBV6-2 or TRBV6-3, the J call TRBJ2-2; D gene unclear. Trimming pared 6 bases from V and 5 bases from J, leaving 10 bases between. The CDR3 runs 13 residues. Germline assignment: CDR1 MNHEY and CDR2 SVGEGT. CDR3 region: CASRTARTGELFF. DNA for the CDR3: TGTGCCAGCAGGACCGCGAGGACCGGGGAGCTGTTTTTT.

The chain recombines TRBV11-2 with TRBJ2-4, with TRBD1 as a possible D gene (6 bases). Deletions cut 5 bases from V and 0 bases from J, with 8 bases between. There are 14 residues in the CDR3. CDR1 and CDR2 from the germline V gene are SGHAT and FQNNGV. CDR3 residues: CASSPGVAKNIQYF. The CDR3, as DNA: TGTGCCAGCAGCCCAGGGGTAGCCAAAAACATTCAGTACTTC.